These 21 T cell receptor beta chains originate from one sample sequenced in a study of blood T cell repertoires in COVID-19. TCRdb's copy holds only in-frame clones and misses some; the assay was immunoSEQ multiplex PCR. The data show some 240,000 clones, 81% seen once. Sequencing was carried out using peripheral blood. The source is a woman older than 75 with COVID-19, enrolled during active disease.

The chain recombines TRBV19 with TRBJ1-1; a weak D match, TRBD1 (6 bases). Germline-derived CDR1 and CDR2 are LNHDA and SQIVND (reference sequence). Trimming left V 10 bases short and J 8 bases short, with 8 bases between. The CDR3 extends over 9 amino acids. In DNA, the CDR3 is TGTGCCAAAGGGACAGAAGCTTTCTTT. Residues: CAKGTEAFF.

On this clone itself: Within the sample, other DNA sequences also encode this same CDR3. The CDR3: CASSPGTGNNEQFF. For the CDR3, the DNA is TGTGCCAGCTCACCCGGGACAGGAAATAATGAGCAGTTCTTC. This sequence joins TRBV18 and TRBJ2-1, with 8 nucleotides matching TRBD1. CDR1 and CDR2 from the germline V gene are KGHSH and LQKENI. The V segment lost 3 bases and the J segment 7 bases; nucleotides outside the gene matches: 5. The CDR3 is 14 residues long.

This clone has more than one count but fewer than ten. This chain links TRBV9 with TRBJ2-5, with D perhaps TRBD2 (5 bases). The germline V gene encodes CDR1 SGDLS and CDR2 YYNGEE. V gave up 4 bases and J gave up 7 bases, with 14 bases separating them. This CDR3 spans 13 amino acids. The CDR3 bases are TGTGCCAGCAGCTCACGAATAGAGGGGACCCAGTACTTC. It codes for CASSSRIEGTQYF.

The J gene is TRBJ1-4, the V gene TRBV29-1, with D uncertain. Deletions cut 7 bases from V and 0 bases from J, with 15 bases between. CDR1 is SQVTM, CDR2 ANQGSEA, per germline. The CDR3 has 15 amino acids. CDR3 region: CSARSGVATNEKLFF. The CDR3 bases are TGCAGCGCGAGGAGCGGAGTTGCAACTAATGAAAAACTGTTTTTT.

The chain joins TRBV7-9 to TRBJ2-1, with D perhaps matching TRBD2 (6 bases). Germline lookup yields CDR1 SEHNR and CDR2 FQNEAQ (reference sequence). The CDR3 spans 15 residues. With 5 bases removed from V and 7 bases from J, the gap between germline ends came to 18 bases. The CDR3 region has the DNA TGTGCCAGCAGCATAAGGGGACTCCTTTTTAATGAGCAGTTCTTC. Its translation is CASSIRGLLFNEQFF. The complete variable domain, with remaining parts taken from reference TRBV7-9 and TRBJ2-1, reads DTGVSQNPRHKITKRGQNVTFRCDPISEHNRLYWYRQTLGQGPEFLTYFQNEAQLEKSRLLSDRFSAERPKGSFSTLEIQRTEQGDSAMYLCASSIRGLLFNEQFFGPGTRLTVL.

J is TRBJ2-5 and V is TRBV5-1; TRBD2 matches at 8 bases. Germline loops: CDR1 SGHRS, CDR2 YFSETQ. Trimming cost V 0 bases and J 5 bases; bases outside gene matches: 6. The CDR3 totals 15 residues. The CDR3 loop is CASSLGLAGLETQYF. The CDR3 nucleotides are TGCGCCAGCAGCTTGGGGCTAGCGGGTTTGGAGACCCAGTACTTC. Complete variable domain (other parts from reference TRBV5-1 and TRBJ2-5): KAGVTQTPRYLIKTRGQQVTLSCSPISGHRSVSWYQQTPGQGLQFLFEYFSETQRNKGNFPGRFSGRQFSNSRSEMNVSTLELGDSALYLCASSLGLAGLETQYFGPGTRLLVL.

The V gene is TRBV18, the J gene TRBJ1-1; TRBD1 matches 7 bases. Trimming at V came to 4 bases and at J to 4 bases, leaving 3 bases not matched to a gene. The germline V gene has CDR1 KGHSH and CDR2 LQKENI. The CDR3 sequence is 13 residues long. DNA of the CDR3: TGTGCCAGCTCACTATGGGACAGCACTGAAGCTTTCTTT. It encodes CASSLWDSTEAFF.

As DNA, the CDR3 is TGCAGCGTCACGGGACAGTTAGATGAGCAGTTCTTC. Amino acids: CSVTGQLDEQFF. The gene calls are TRBV29-1 and TRBJ2-1, with 7 bases fitting TRBD1. The germline gives CDR1 SQVTM, CDR2 ANQGSEA. This CDR3 region has 12 residues. Unmatched junction bases numbered 7, after V lost 6 bases and J lost 8 bases.

The V call is TRBV7-9, the J call TRBJ2-3; 9 nucleotides match TRBD1. The J segment lost 5 bases and the V segment lost 5 bases, leaving 2 bases of the junction unmatched. The CDR3 runs 13 residues. The V gene's germline CDR1 is SEHNR and CDR2 FQNEAQ (reference sequence). CDR3 sequence (DNA): TGTGCCAGCAGCACGACAGGGGGAGATACGCAGTATTTT. It translates to CASSTTGGDTQYF.

The CDR3, as DNA: TGCGCCAGCAGCTTGGGGACAGGGTGGGAGCAGTACTTC. Residues: CASSLGTGWEQYF. The V and J genes are TRBV5-1 and TRBJ2-7, with TRBD1 matching over 8 bases. This CDR3 region has 13 residues. With 0 bases clipped from V and 7 bases from J, the junction kept 3 bases outside the gene matches. In germline, CDR1 is SGHRS, CDR2 YFSETQ. The complete variable domain, with remaining parts taken from reference TRBV5-1 and TRBJ2-7, reads KAGVTQTPRYLIKTRGQQVTLSCSPISGHRSVSWYQQTPGQGLQFLFEYFSETQRNKGNFPGRFSGRQFSNSRSEMNVSTLELGDSALYLCASSLGTGWEQYFGPGTRLTVT.

The chain recombines TRBV6-1 with TRBJ1-2, with 7 bases matching TRBD1. The CDR3 spans 13 residues. The V and J ends lost 3 bases and 2 bases, in that order; junction bases with no gene match: 0. Germline CDR1 and CDR2: MNHNS and SASEGT. The CDR3, as DNA: TGTGCCAGCAGTGAGGACAGGAACTATGGCTACACCTTC. As protein: CASSEDRNYGYTF.

This clone was recorded once. The chain couples TRBV27 to TRBJ2-1; D gene uncertain. The CDR3 contains 17 residues. CDR1 is MNHEY, CDR2 SMNVEV, per germline (reference sequence). V was cut by 5 bases and J by 0 bases, with 17 bases left in between. CDR3: CASSTRVMTISYNEQFF. The DNA of the CDR3 is TGTGCCAGCAGTACTCGGGTTATGACCATCTCCTACAATGAGCAGTTCTTC.

The J gene is TRBJ2-7, the V gene TRBV10-2, with TRBD1 matching over 9 bases. This CDR3 has 12 residues. V lost 9 bases and J lost 3; bases outside the gene matches: 3. Germline V gene sequence: CDR1 WSHSY, CDR2 SAAADI. CDR3 DNA sequence: TGCGCCAGTGGGGACAGGGTCTACGAGCAGTACTTC. It specifies CASGDRVYEQYF.

V and J are TRBV7-2 and TRBJ2-5; 10 nucleotides agree with TRBD2. Trimming removed 5 bases from V and 4 bases from J; junction bases left unmatched: 4. This CDR3 contains 14 residues. From germline, CDR1 is SGHTA and CDR2 FQGNSA. Here the CDR3 DNA reads TGTGCCAGCAGCCCCCAGCGGGGGGGAGAGACCCAGTACTTC. It yields the protein CASSPQRGGETQYF.

This clone was observed a few times. The J gene is TRBJ2-7, the V gene TRBV4-2, with 9 bases fitting TRBD1. J gave up 5 bases and V 1 base, and 9 bases lay outside the gene matches. CDR3 size: 16 residues. Per germline, CDR1 LGHNA and CDR2 YNFKEQ. CDR3 in amino acids: CASSQGYGQGNDEQYF. CDR3 sequence (DNA): TGTGCCAGCAGCCAAGGATACGGACAGGGGAACGACGAGCAGTACTTC.

This chain joins TRBV4-1 and TRBJ2-5; no clear D. V was clipped by 2 bases and J by 1 base, with 5 bases between them. Germline CDR1 MGHRA, CDR2 YSYEKL. The CDR3 is 13 residues long. CDR3 amino acids: CASSQPVQETQYF. The CDR3, as DNA: TGCGCCAGCAGCCAACCAGTCCAAGAGACCCAGTACTTC.

J is TRBJ1-3 and V is TRBV5-6, with D perhaps TRBD1 (5 bases). The germline V and J ends were trimmed by 1 base and 3 bases, with 14 bases remaining between them. Germline V gene sequence: CDR1 SGHDT, CDR2 YYEEEE. The length of the CDR3 is 16 residues. The CDR3 coding sequence is TGTGCCAGCAGCTTGTGGAAGGAGGGACTTGGAAACACCATATATTTT. Translating gives CASSLWKEGLGNTIYF.

This chain uses TRBV5-1 with TRBJ1-2, with TRBD1 as a possible D gene (5 bases). Trimming cost V 0 bases and J 7 bases, with 16 bases left between them. This CDR3 has 15 amino acids. Germline V gene lookup returns CDR1 SGHRS and CDR2 YFSETQ. The CDR3 DNA is TGCGCCAGCAGCTTGGAGGCCGCAGCAGGGCTTGGCTACACCTTC. Translation: CASSLEAAAGLGYTF.

The chain couples TRBV7-2 to TRBJ1-5; D gene uncertain. The V end lost 0 bases, the J end lost 3 bases, and 3 bases lay between the germline ends. Germline CDR1 and CDR2: SGHTA and FQGNSA. The CDR3 extends over 13 amino acids. The CDR3 bases are TGTGCCAGCAGCTTAGCCCACAATCAGCCCCAGCATTTT. Translating gives CASSLAHNQPQHF.

The chain is built from TRBV6-5 and TRBJ1-2; perhaps TRBD1 as D (5 bases). V lost 8 bases and J lost 4, with 8 bases in between. Germline V gene data show CDR1 as MNHEY and CDR2 as SVGAGI. The CDR3 runs 11 residues. The CDR3 nucleotides read TGTGCCAGCTGGGGGGGCTATGGCTACACCTTC. This translates into CASWGGYGYTF.

The chain uses TRBV6-2 or TRBV6-3 and TRBJ2-1, with 11 bases identical to TRBD2. Germline trimming cut 6 bases from V and 9 bases from J; bases unmatched to any gene: 7. CDR3 length: 14 amino acids. Germline lookup yields CDR1 MNHEY and CDR2 SVGEGT. CDR3: CASSGQLAGAEQFF. The DNA of the CDR3 is TGTGCCAGCAGCGGACAACTAGCGGGAGCTGAGCAGTTCTTC.